A single sample gave rise to the 12 T cell receptor beta chains below, sequenced in a study of T cells in Graves' hyperthyroidism and ophthalmopathy. From RNA transcripts, TCR beta CDR3 regions were amplified. Using the HTBI primer set, a first-round RT-PCR was run on the TCR CDR3. TCRdb reprocessed the multiplex PCR reads via MiXCR and lists one record per CDR3 protein. Of under 750,000 distinct CDR3 sequences listed, around 20% are singletons. The specimen was blood. The receptors were gathered from a woman between 45 and 65 years old with Graves' hyperthyroidism that later progressed to Graves' ophthalmopathy.

The rearrangement joins TRBV29-1 to TRBJ2-7, with TRBD2 as a possible D gene (5 bases). V was cut by 6 bases and J by 1 base, with 10 bases left in between. The germline CDR1 and CDR2 sequences are SQVTM and ANQGSEA. This CDR3 comprises 12 residues. The DNA of the CDR3 is TGCAGCGTCGTTGGGGAGTCCTACGAGCAGTACTTC. This codes for CSVVGESYEQYF.

The CDR3 region is CASSFQEENSPLHF. DNA of the CDR3: TGTGCCAGCAGTTTTCAGGAGGAAAATTCACCCCTCCACTTT. The chain combines TRBV27 with TRBJ1-6; D not resolved. The CDR3 contains 14 residues. CDR1 MNHEY and CDR2 SMNVEV come from the germline V gene (reference sequence). V lost 3 bases and J lost 7, with 10 bases in between.

The V call is TRBV6-2 or TRBV6-3, the J call TRBJ1-1; 7 bases map to TRBD1. Germline V CDR1 and CDR2: MNHEY, SVGEGT. V shed 6 bases, J shed 2 bases, and the junction held 9 bases outside the gene matches. The CDR3 runs 15 residues. CDR3 residues: CASRRSGTENTEAFF. CDR3 nucleotide sequence: TGTGCCAGCAGGCGCTCCGGGACAGAAAACACTGAAGCTTTCTTT.

The V gene is TRBV7-3, the J gene TRBJ2-7, with D unclear. CDR1 is SGHTA and CDR2 is FQGTGA in the germline V gene. Trimming removed 2 bases from V and 3 bases from J, with 8 bases in between. The CDR3 spans 13 residues. The CDR3 protein is CASSLARHYEQYF. The CDR3, as DNA: TGTGCCAGCAGCTTAGCCAGGCACTACGAGCAGTACTTC.

This clonotype occurred many times. The genes are TRBV3-1 and TRBJ2-1; TRBD2 matches 7 bases. CDR3 length: 14 residues. Trimming at V came to 9 bases and at J to 5 bases, leaving 10 bases not matched to a gene. From germline, CDR1 is LGHDT and CDR2 YNNKEL (reference sequence). CDR3 protein: CASSNLGLNNEQFF. Here the CDR3 DNA reads TGTGCCAGTTCGAACCTGGGACTAAACAATGAGCAGTTCTTC.

CDR3 sequence reads: CASSLSPHRDIQYF. In DNA form, the CDR3 reads TGTGCCAGCAGTTTAAGCCCACACAGGGACATTCAGTACTTC. The chain has TRBV12-3 or TRBV12-4 and TRBJ2-4, with D perhaps TRBD1 (6 bases). V was pared by 2 bases and J by 8 bases, with 13 bases between. The CDR3 runs to 14 residues.

The sample holds many counts of this clonotype. The gene calls are TRBV7-3 and TRBJ2-1; 13 bases align to TRBD2. V lost 5 bases to trimming and J lost 8 bases; unmatched junction nucleotides: 6. Germline V gene sequence: CDR1 SGHTA, CDR2 FQGTGA. This CDR3 comprises 15 residues. The CDR3 reads CASSQTSGGADEQFF. DNA of the CDR3: TGTGCCAGCAGCCAAACTAGCGGGGGGGCCGATGAGCAGTTCTTC.

V is TRBV14 and J is TRBJ2-1, with 7 nucleotides matching TRBD1. Germline CDR1 reads SGHDN; CDR2 reads FVKESK. The CDR3 is 20 residues long. With V trimmed by 2 bases and J by 4 bases, 20 bases remained unmatched. The CDR3 reads CASSQSRKEQGTLTYNEQFF. The CDR3 DNA reads as TGTGCCAGCAGCCAATCGAGGAAAGAACAGGGGACCCTAACTTACAATGAGCAGTTCTTC.

This clonotype was counted between two and nine times. This chain joins TRBV6-2 or TRBV6-3 and TRBJ1-2, with 7 bases that match TRBD1. The CDR3 has 15 amino acids. The ends lost 0 bases at V and 8 bases at J; junction bases unmatched: 9. CDR1 and CDR2 from the germline V gene are MNHEY and SVGEGT. CDR3 in amino acids: CASSYSGRDSLGYTF. DNA of the CDR3: TGTGCCAGCAGTTACTCCGGGCGGGACAGTTTAGGCTACACCTTC.

This clonotype was found a few times. V is TRBV3-1 and J is TRBJ1-3; 7 nucleotides match TRBD1. The V segment lost 3 bases and the J segment 3 bases; nucleotides outside the gene matches: 5. The CDR3 consists of 15 residues. Germline loops: CDR1 LGHDT, CDR2 YNNKEL (reference sequence). The DNA of the CDR3 is TGTGCCAGCAGCCAGGTAGACAGGGATGGAAACACCATATATTTT. Its translation is CASSQVDRDGNTIYF.

In this sample, this clonotype turned up many times. The V call is TRBV5-1, the J call TRBJ1-2, with D possibly matching TRBD1 (5 bases). V gave up 0 bases and J gave up 5 bases, with 8 bases separating them. The length of the CDR3 is 13 residues. CDR1 is SGHRS, CDR2 YFSETQ, per germline. Written as DNA, the CDR3 is TGCGCCAGCAGCTTGGGGGGGGAATATGGCTACACCTTC. Protein sequence: CASSLGGEYGYTF.

This clonotype was detected only a few times. The chain recombines TRBV29-1 with TRBJ2-7, with 13 bases fitting TRBD2. V dropped 6 bases and J dropped 4; count of bases not matched to a gene: 3. This CDR3 spans 13 amino acids. From germline, CDR1 is SQVTM and CDR2 ANQGSEA. This CDR3 reads CSVGLAGAYEQYF. In DNA form, the CDR3 reads TGCAGCGTCGGACTAGCGGGGGCATACGAGCAGTACTTC.